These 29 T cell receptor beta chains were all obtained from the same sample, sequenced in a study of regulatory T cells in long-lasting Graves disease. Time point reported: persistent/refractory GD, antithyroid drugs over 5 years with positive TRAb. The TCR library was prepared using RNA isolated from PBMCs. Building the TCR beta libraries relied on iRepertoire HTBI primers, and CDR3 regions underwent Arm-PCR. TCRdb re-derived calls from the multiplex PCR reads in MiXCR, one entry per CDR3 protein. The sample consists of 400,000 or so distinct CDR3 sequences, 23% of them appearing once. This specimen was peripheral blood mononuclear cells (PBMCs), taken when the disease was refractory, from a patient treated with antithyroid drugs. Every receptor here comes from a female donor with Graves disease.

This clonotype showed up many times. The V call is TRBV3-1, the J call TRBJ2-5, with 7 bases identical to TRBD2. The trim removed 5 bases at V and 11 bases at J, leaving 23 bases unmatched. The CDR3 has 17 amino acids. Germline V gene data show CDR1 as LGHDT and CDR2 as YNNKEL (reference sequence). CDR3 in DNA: TGTGCCAGCAGCAGGCGGTTAGCGGGCGAGTTTCCGATGTCGCAGTACTTC. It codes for CASSRRLAGEFPMSQYF.

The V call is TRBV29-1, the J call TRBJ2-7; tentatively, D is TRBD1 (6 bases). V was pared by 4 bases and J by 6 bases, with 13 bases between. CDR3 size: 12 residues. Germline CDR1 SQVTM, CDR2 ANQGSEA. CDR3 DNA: TGCAGCGTTGTGTTACAGGGTTCCGAGCAGTACTTC. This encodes CSVVLQGSEQYF.

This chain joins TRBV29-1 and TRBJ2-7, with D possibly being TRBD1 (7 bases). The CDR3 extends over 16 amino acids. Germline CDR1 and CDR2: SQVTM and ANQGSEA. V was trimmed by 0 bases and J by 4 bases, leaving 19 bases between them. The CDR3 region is CSVEDRFGQGGYEQYF. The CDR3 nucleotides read TGCAGCGTTGAAGACCGGTTTGGGCAGGGGGGATACGAGCAGTACTTC.

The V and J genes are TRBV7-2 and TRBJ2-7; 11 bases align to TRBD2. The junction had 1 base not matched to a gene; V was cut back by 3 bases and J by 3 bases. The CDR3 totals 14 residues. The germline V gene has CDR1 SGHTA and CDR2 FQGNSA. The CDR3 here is CASSLTSGNYEQYF. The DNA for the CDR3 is TGTGCCAGCAGCTTGACTAGCGGGAACTACGAGCAGTACTTC.

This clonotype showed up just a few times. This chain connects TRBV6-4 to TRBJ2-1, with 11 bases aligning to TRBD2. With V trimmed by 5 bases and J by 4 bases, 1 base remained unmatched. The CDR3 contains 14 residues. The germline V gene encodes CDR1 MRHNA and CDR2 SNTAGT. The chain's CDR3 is CASSRLAGYNEQFF. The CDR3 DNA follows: TGTGCCAGCAGTAGACTAGCGGGATACAATGAGCAGTTCTTC.

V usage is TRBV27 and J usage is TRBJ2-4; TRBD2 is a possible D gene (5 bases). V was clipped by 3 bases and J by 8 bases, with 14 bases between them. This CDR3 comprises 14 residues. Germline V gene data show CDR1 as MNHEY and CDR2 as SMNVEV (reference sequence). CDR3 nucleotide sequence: TGTGCCAGCAGTTTGGCGGGCAGGACGGACATTCAGTACTTC. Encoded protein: CASSLAGRTDIQYF.

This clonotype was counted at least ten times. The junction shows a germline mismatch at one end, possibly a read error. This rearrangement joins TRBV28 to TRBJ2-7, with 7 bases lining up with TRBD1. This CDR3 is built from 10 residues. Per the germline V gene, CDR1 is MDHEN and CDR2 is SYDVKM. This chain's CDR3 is CASRGQHLDF. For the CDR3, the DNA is TGTGCCAGCAGGGGACAGCATTTGGACTTC. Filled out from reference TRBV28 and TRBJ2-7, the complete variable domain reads DVKVTQSSRYLVKRTGEKVFLECVQDMDHENMFWYRQDPGLGLRLIYFSYDVKMKEKGDIPEGYSVSREKKERFSLILESASTNQTSMYLCASRGQHLDFGPGTRLTVT.

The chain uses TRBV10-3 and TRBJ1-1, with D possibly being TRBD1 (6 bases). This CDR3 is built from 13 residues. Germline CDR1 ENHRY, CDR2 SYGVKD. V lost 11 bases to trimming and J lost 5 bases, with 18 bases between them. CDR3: CAFARGWGTEAFF. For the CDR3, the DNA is TGTGCCTTCGCGAGGGGGTGGGGGACTGAAGCTTTCTTT.

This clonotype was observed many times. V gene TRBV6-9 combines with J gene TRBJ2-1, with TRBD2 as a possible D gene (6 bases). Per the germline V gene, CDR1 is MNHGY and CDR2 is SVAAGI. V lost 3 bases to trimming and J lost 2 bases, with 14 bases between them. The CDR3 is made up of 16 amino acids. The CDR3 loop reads CASSYVTRRTYNEQFF. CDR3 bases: TGTGCCAGCAGTTACGTGACTAGGCGGACCTACAATGAGCAGTTCTTC.

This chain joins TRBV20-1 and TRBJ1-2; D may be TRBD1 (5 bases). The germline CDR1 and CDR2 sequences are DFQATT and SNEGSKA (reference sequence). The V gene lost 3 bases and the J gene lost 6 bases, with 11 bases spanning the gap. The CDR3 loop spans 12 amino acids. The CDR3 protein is CSASVRQNGYTF. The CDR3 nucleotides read TGCAGTGCTAGCGTGAGACAGAATGGCTACACCTTC.

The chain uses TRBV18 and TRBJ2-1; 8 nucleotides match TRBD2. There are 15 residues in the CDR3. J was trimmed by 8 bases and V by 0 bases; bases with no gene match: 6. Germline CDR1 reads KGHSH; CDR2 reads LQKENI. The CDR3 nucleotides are TGTGCCAGCTCACCACCGACGGGAGGGCCTCATGAGCAGTTCTTC. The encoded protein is CASSPPTGGPHEQFF.

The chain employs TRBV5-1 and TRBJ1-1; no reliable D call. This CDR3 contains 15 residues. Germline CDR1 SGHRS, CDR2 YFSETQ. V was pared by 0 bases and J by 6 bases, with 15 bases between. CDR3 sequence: CASSLDGRKNPEAFF. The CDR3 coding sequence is TGCGCCAGCAGCTTGGATGGCAGAAAAAATCCTGAAGCTTTCTTT.

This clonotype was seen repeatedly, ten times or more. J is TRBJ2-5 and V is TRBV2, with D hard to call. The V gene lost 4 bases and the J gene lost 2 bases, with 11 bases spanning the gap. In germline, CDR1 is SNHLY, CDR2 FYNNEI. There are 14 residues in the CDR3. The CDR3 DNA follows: TGTGCCAGCAGTGGGGTTTCTCGACAAGAGACCCAGTACTTC. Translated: CASSGVSRQETQYF.

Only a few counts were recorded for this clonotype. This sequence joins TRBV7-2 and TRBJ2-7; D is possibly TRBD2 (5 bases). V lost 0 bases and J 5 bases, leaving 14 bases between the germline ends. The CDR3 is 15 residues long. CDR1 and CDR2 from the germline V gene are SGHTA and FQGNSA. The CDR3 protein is CASSLAPGRRNEQYF. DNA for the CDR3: TGTGCCAGCAGCTTAGCGCCGGGGAGAAGAAACGAGCAGTACTTC.

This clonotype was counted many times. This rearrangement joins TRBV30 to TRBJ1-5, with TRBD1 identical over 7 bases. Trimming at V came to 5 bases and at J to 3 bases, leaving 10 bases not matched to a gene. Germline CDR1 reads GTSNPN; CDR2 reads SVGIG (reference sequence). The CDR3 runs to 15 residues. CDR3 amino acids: CAWSRDRLNNQPQHF. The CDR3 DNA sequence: TGTGCCTGGTCGAGGGACAGACTGAACAATCAGCCCCAGCATTTT.

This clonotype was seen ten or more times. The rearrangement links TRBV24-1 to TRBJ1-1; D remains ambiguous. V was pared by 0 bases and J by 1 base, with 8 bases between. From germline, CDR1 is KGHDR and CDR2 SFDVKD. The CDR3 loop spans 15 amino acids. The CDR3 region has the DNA TGTGCCACCAGTGATTTGGGAGACACGAACACTGAAGCTTTCTTT. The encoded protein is CATSDLGDTNTEAFF.

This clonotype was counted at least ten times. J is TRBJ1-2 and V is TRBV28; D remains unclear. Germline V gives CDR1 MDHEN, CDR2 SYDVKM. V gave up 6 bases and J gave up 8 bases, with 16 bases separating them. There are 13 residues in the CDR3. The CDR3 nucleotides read TGTGCCAGCAGCAGCGGAGAGGGTAGAGGCTACACCTTC. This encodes CASSSGEGRGYTF.

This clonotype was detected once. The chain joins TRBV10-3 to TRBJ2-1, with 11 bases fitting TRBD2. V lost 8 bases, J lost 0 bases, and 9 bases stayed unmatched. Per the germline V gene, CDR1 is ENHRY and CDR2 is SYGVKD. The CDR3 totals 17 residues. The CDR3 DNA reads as TGTGCCATCGGTAGGCTAGCGGGAGGCCTCTCCTACAATGAGCAGTTCTTC. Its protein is CAIGRLAGGLSYNEQFF.

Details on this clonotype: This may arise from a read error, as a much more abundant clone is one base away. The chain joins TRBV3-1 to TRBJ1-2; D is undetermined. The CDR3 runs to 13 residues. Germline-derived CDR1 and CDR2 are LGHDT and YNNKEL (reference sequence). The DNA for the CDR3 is TGTGCCAGCAGCCTCGACGGGGAGGGAGGCTGCACCTTC. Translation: CASSLDGEGGCTF.

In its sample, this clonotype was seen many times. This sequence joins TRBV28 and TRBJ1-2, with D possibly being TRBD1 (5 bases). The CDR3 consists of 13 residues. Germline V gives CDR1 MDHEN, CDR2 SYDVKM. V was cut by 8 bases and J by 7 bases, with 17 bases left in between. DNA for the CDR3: TGTGCCAGCTCCAGGGTGATAGCTGGTGGCTACACCTTC. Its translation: CASSRVIAGGYTF.

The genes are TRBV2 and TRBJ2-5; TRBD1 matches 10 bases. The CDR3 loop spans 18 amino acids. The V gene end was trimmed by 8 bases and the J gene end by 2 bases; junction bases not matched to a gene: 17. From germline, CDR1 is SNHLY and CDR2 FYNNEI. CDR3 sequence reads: CASPPGQGILGPQETQYF. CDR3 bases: TGTGCCAGCCCCCCGGGACAGGGGATCCTGGGACCACAAGAGACCCAGTACTTC.

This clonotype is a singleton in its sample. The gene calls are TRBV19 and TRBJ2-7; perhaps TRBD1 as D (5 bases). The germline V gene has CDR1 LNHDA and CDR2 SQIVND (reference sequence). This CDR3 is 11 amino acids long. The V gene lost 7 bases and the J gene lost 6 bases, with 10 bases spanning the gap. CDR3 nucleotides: TGTGCCAGTACCACAGGCTCCGAGCAGTACTTC. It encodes CASTTGSEQYF.

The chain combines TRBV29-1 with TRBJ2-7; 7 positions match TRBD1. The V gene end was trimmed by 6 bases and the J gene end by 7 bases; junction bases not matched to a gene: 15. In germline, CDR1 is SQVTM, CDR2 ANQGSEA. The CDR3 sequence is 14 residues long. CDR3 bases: TGCAGCGTGGCCCCGACAGGGCCACGGGGAGAGCAGTACTTC. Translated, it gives CSVAPTGPRGEQYF.

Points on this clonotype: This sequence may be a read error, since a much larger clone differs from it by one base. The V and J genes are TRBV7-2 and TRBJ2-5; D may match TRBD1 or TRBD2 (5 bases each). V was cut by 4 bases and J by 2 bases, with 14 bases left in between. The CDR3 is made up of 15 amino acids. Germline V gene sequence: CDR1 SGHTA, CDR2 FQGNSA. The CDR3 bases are TGTGCCAGCAGCTGGAGAGGGGACGCACAAGAGACCCAGTACTTC. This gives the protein CASSWRGDAQETQYF. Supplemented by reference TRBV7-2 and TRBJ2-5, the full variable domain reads GAGVSQSPSNKVTEKGKDVELRCDPISGHTALYWYRQSLGQGLEFLIYFQGNSAPDKSGLPSDRFSAERTGGSVSTLTIQRTQQEDSAVYLCASSWRGDAQETQYFGPGTRLLVL.

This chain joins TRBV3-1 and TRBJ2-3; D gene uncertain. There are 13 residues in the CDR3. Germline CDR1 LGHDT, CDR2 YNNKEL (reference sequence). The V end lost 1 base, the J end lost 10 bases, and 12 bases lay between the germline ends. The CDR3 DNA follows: TGTGCCAGCAGCCAAGTTGACGGTGCGGCGCAGTATTTT. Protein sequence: CASSQVDGAAQYF.

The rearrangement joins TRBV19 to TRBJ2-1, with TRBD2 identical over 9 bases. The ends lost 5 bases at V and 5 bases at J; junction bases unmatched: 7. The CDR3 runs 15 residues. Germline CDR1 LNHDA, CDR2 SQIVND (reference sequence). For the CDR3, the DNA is TGTGCCAGTAGTGCTCAGGCTAGCGGGAACAATGAGCAGTTCTTC. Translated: CASSAQASGNNEQFF.

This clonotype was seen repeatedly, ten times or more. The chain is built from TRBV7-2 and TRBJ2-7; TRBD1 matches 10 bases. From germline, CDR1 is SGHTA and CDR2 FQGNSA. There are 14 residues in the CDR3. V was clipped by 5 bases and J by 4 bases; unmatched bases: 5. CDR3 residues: CASSEGQGFYEQYF. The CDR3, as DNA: TGTGCCAGCAGCGAGGGACAGGGGTTTTACGAGCAGTACTTC.

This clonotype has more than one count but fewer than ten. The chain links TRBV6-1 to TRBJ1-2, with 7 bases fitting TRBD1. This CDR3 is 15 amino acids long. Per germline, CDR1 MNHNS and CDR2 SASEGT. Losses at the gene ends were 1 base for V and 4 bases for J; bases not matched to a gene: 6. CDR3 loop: CASSEGWGQSYGYTF. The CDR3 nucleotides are TGTGCCAGCAGTGAAGGCTGGGGACAGAGCTATGGCTACACCTTC.

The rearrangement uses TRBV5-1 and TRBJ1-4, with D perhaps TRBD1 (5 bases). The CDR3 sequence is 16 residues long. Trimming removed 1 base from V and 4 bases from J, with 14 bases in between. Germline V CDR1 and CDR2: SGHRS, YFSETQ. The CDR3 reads CASSLWSGAFNEKLFF. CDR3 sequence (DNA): TGCGCCAGCAGCTTGTGGTCCGGGGCCTTTAATGAAAAACTGTTTTTT.